One and the same sample provided the 3 T cell receptor beta chains below, sequenced in a study of read filtering for tumor transcriptome and immune sequencing (dated by TCRdb to about 2020). Sequencing was carried out with an Illumina HiSeq 4000. TCR libraries were constructed from roughly 400 ng RNA using the Immunoverse kit, and molecular barcoded adaptors covering alpha/delta and beta/gamma chains were employed. TCRdb took the public reads, trimmed them with fastp at Q25, ran MiXCR for clone calling and kept in-frame beta chains. Every CDR3 protein is listed once, alongside the most common genes and DNA of its rows. The sample has tens of thousands of distinct CDR3 sequences on record, roughly 19% of them singletons. 15% to 19% of the sample belongs to the ten largest clones. Sequencing was carried out using a population of CD138-negative cells sorted from bone marrow. This specimen's cell subset or site label, interpreted: bone marrow mononuclear cells depleted of CD138+ plasma/myeloma cells by negative magnetic selection. The receptors come from a donor aged 40 or older with multiple myeloma.

This clonotype has just a few counts. V usage is TRBV11-3 and J usage is TRBJ2-1; TRBD2 is a possible D gene (6 bases). This CDR3 region has 16 residues. V lost 0 bases and J lost 6, with 15 bases in between. In germline, CDR1 is SGHNT, CDR2 YENEEA. CDR3: CASSLETGVGSNEQFF. The DNA for the CDR3 is TGTGCCAGCAGCTTAGAAACGGGAGTAGGATCCAATGAGCAGTTCTTC.

This clonotype has ten or more counts. The chain uses TRBV30 and TRBJ2-1; 14 bases align to TRBD2. Per germline, CDR1 GTSNPN and CDR2 SVGIG (reference sequence). Trimming removed 5 bases from V and 9 bases from J; junction bases left unmatched: 6. The CDR3 runs 14 residues. As DNA, the CDR3 is TGTGCCTGGGCCGGGACTAGCGGGAGAAGTGAGCAGTTCTTC. It codes for CAWAGTSGRSEQFF. The whole variable domain, remainder taken from reference TRBV30 and TRBJ2-1, is SQTIHQWPATLVQPVGSPLSLECTVEGTSNPNLYWYRQAAGRGLQLLFYSVGIGQISSEVPQNLSASRPQDRQFILSSKKLLLSDSGFYLCAWAGTSGRSEQFFGPGTRLTVL.

This clonotype was counted between two and nine times. The chain couples TRBV30 to TRBJ2-4, with 8 bases aligning to TRBD1. CDR1 and CDR2 from the germline V gene are GTSNPN and SVGIG (reference sequence). Trimming cost V 1 base and J 7 bases; bases outside gene matches: 6. The length of the CDR3 is 14 residues. CDR3 amino acids: CAWSGQGRRNIQYF. CDR3 DNA: TGTGCCTGGAGTGGACAGGGGCGCCGTAACATTCAGTACTTC.